One and the same sample provided the 21 T cell receptor beta chains below, sequenced in a study of glioma-infiltrating T cells after dendritic cell vaccination. As for time point: after dendritic cell vaccination, including at tumor progression/relapse. The protocol was immunoSEQ multiplex PCR, while the TCRdb copy is restricted to in-frame clones and leaves out a portion. The repertoire consists of roughly 10,000 clones, with roughly 77% occurring once and the leading ten covering about two fifths. The sequencing used blood, collected after dendritic cell vaccination. These receptors were taken from a human donor with glioblastoma.

The rearrangement uses TRBV10-3 and TRBJ1-2; D may be TRBD1 (5 bases). Germline lookup yields CDR1 ENHRY and CDR2 SYGVKD. This CDR3 contains 15 residues. Trimming took 4 bases from V and 1 from J, leaving 13 bases between them. CDR3 residues: CAISGPDKLNYGYTF. The CDR3, as DNA: TGTGCCATCAGTGGTCCGGACAAGCTTAACTATGGCTACACCTTC.

The chain links TRBV9 to TRBJ1-2; the match to TRBD1 covers 10 bases. CDR3 length equals 15 residues. V lost 0 bases to trimming and J lost 2 bases; unmatched junction nucleotides: 1. The V gene's germline CDR1 is SGDLS and CDR2 YYNGEE. As DNA, the CDR3 is TGTGCCAGCAGCGTAGCGGACAGGGGGAACTATGGCTACACCTTC. Residues: CASSVADRGNYGYTF.

The chain carries TRBV28 and TRBJ2-7, with D unclear. The V end was cut by 6 bases, the J end by 4 bases, with 7 bases between. Germline CDR1 is MDHEN and CDR2 is SYDVKM. CDR3 length: 11 amino acids. CDR3 DNA sequence: TGTGCCAGCAGAGACACGTACGAGCAGTACTTC. Its protein is CASRDTYEQYF.

The chain has TRBV4-3 and TRBJ2-3; D perhaps matches TRBD2 (5 bases). Trimming cost V 0 bases and J 2 bases, with 9 bases left between them. Germline lookup yields CDR1 LGHNA and CDR2 YSLEER. The CDR3 is 15 residues long. CDR3 bases: TGCGCCAGCAGCCAAGAGTGGCGGGCCACAGATACGCAGTATTTT. Its translation is CASSQEWRATDTQYF.

The CDR3 nucleotides are TGTGCCAGCAGTTTATTGGGGGAGGGGGGCATCCACGAGCAGTACTTC. Amino acids: CASSLLGEGGIHEQYF. This chain links TRBV27 with TRBJ2-7, with D possibly TRBD2 on 7 matching bases. V was clipped by 1 base and J by 5 bases, with 18 bases between them. The CDR3 totals 16 residues. Germline lookup yields CDR1 MNHEY and CDR2 SMNVEV (reference sequence).

A remark on this clone: One end of the junction varies from germline; a read error may be responsible. The chain combines TRBV7-3 with TRBJ2-1; weak D call: TRBD1 (6 bases). Germline V gene sequence: CDR1 SGHTA, CDR2 FQGTGA. This CDR3 comprises 19 residues. This chain's CDR3 is CASSLKGTHTKSSYNEQFF. The DNA for the CDR3 is TGTGCCAGCAGTTTAAAAGGGACACATACTAAGAGCTCCTACAATGAGCAGTTCTTC.

The chain couples TRBV9 to TRBJ2-3; 8 bases are a match to TRBD2. This CDR3 spans 15 amino acids. Germline V gene lookup returns CDR1 SGDLS and CDR2 YYNGEE. Losses at the gene ends were 3 bases for V and 0 bases for J; bases not matched to a gene: 3. The CDR3 coding sequence is TGTGCCAGCAGCGATAGCGGGACTAGCACAGATACGCAGTATTTT. Its translation: CASSDSGTSTDTQYF.

J is TRBJ2-3 and V is TRBV7-2; 10 bases fit TRBD2. The germline V gene has CDR1 SGHTA and CDR2 FQGNSA. The CDR3 runs to 14 residues. V trimming: 8 bases; J trimming: 6 bases; junction bases outside the gene matches: 8. The CDR3 protein is CASSQAGGRDTQYF. The CDR3 DNA reads TGTGCCAGCTCTCAAGCGGGGGGGCGGGATACGCAGTATTTT.

The rearrangement joins TRBV27 to TRBJ2-2; no reliable D call. This CDR3 comprises 14 residues. Trimming cost V 1 base and J 3 bases, with 6 bases left between them. The germline CDR1 and CDR2 sequences are MNHEY and SMNVEV (reference sequence). DNA for the CDR3: TGTGCCAGCAGTTTATATACAGACACCGGGGAGCTGTTTTTT. This translates into CASSLYTDTGELFF.

This rearrangement joins TRBV9 to TRBJ2-2; D might be TRBD2 (5 bases). Trimming removed 2 bases from V and 3 bases from J, with 8 bases in between. Germline CDR1 and CDR2: SGDLS and YYNGEE. The CDR3 is made up of 14 amino acids. DNA for the CDR3: TGTGCCAGCAGCGTCGGCGGGTACACCGGGGAGCTGTTTTTT. This sequence encodes CASSVGGYTGELFF.

The V gene is TRBV19, the J gene TRBJ2-1; TRBD1 matches at 10 bases. CDR1 is LNHDA, CDR2 SQIVND, per germline (reference sequence). This CDR3 region has 15 residues. The V and J ends lost 1 base and 7 bases, in that order; junction bases with no gene match: 4. The CDR3 spells CASSIGQGAVNEQFF. The CDR3, as DNA: TGTGCCAGTAGTATAGGACAGGGGGCCGTTAATGAGCAGTTCTTC.

The chain uses TRBV7-9 and TRBJ2-1; 12 bases fit TRBD2. Germline lookup yields CDR1 SEHNR and CDR2 FQNEAQ (reference sequence). The V segment lost 3 bases and the J segment 5 bases; nucleotides outside the gene matches: 5. The CDR3 length is 16 residues. CDR3 amino acids: CASSLGLAGQDNEQFF. CDR3 in DNA: TGTGCCAGCAGCTTGGGACTAGCGGGTCAGGACAATGAGCAGTTCTTC.

The chain is built from TRBV27 and TRBJ2-1, with 9 bases aligning to TRBD2. This CDR3 is built from 15 residues. Per the germline V gene, CDR1 is MNHEY and CDR2 is SMNVEV (reference sequence). With 3 bases clipped from V and 7 bases from J, the junction kept 7 bases outside the gene matches. CDR3 in DNA: TGTGCCAGCAGTTTTGCGATAGCGGGAGTGAATGAGCAGTTCTTC. It translates to CASSFAIAGVNEQFF.

The chain is built from TRBV7-7 and TRBJ2-1, with TRBD1 matching over 11 bases. The germline gives CDR1 SSHAT, CDR2 FNYEAQ (reference sequence). The CDR3 contains 14 residues. Trimming removed 1 base from V and 10 bases from J; junction bases left unmatched: 3. CDR3 amino acids: CASSLGDRGAEQFF. CDR3 nucleotide sequence: TGTGCCAGCAGCTTAGGGGACAGGGGGGCAGAGCAGTTCTTC. The full variable domain, with the rest looked up from reference TRBV7-7 and TRBJ2-1, is GAGVSQSPRYKVTKRGQDVTLRCDPISSHATLYWYQQALGQGPEFLTYFNYEAQPDKSGLPSDRFSAERPEGSISTLTIQRTEQRDSAMYRCASSLGDRGAEQFFGPGTRLTVL.

The chain links TRBV7-3 to TRBJ2-1; TRBD2 matches at 11 bases. Trimming took 4 bases from V and 3 from J; bases not matched to a gene: 5. Germline V gene sequence: CDR1 SGHTA, CDR2 FQGTGA. This CDR3 is built from 16 residues. The CDR3 nucleotides are TGTGCCAGCAGCTCAGGGACTAGCGGCCTCTACAATGAGCAGTTCTTC. It codes for CASSSGTSGLYNEQFF.

J is TRBJ1-5 and V is TRBV7-3, with TRBD1 identical over 11 bases. In germline, CDR1 is SGHTA, CDR2 FQGTGA. This CDR3 has 20 amino acids. Trimming removed 1 base from V and 0 bases from J; junction bases left unmatched: 11. The CDR3 nucleotides are TGTGCCAGCAGCTTAAGGCCCGGGACAGGGGGGGCTTATAGCAATCAGCCCCAGCATTTT. It specifies CASSLRPGTGGAYSNQPQHF.

V usage is TRBV10-3 and J usage is TRBJ2-1; a possible D gene is TRBD2 (6 bases). The germline gives CDR1 ENHRY, CDR2 SYGVKD. The CDR3 is 14 amino acids. V was clipped by 10 bases and J by 8 bases, with 21 bases between them. The CDR3, as DNA: TGTGCCACCCTCCATTGGGAGGAATCGGATGAGCAGTTCTTC. It codes for CATLHWEESDEQFF.

The V and J genes are TRBV29-1 and TRBJ2-5, with D perhaps matching TRBD1 (5 bases). The CDR3 has 13 residues. Germline values: CDR1 SQVTM, CDR2 ANQGSEA. V gave up 6 bases and J gave up 4 bases, with 15 bases separating them. CDR3 protein: CSVSTARGETQYF. The CDR3 DNA sequence: TGCAGCGTCAGCACGGCAAGGGGAGAGACCCAGTACTTC.

This chain joins TRBV7-3 and TRBJ2-7, with D maybe TRBD2 (6 bases). The length of the CDR3 is 17 residues. The ends were cut back, 2 bases at V and 2 bases at J, with 19 bases in the middle. Germline loops: CDR1 SGHTA, CDR2 FQGTGA. The CDR3: CASSLGRVGRLTYEQYF. Written as DNA, the CDR3 is TGTGCCAGCAGCTTAGGTCGGGTCGGGAGATTAACCTACGAGCAGTACTTC.

The chain recombines TRBV5-4 with TRBJ2-5; 8 bases map to TRBD1. CDR1 and CDR2 from the germline V gene are SGHNT and YYREEE (reference sequence). This CDR3 region has 16 residues. V dropped 3 bases and J dropped 1; count of bases not matched to a gene: 8. CDR3 sequence reads: CASSSLEQGAQETQYF. Written as DNA, the CDR3 is TGTGCCAGCAGCTCACTGGAGCAGGGGGCCCAAGAGACCCAGTACTTC. Looking up the rest from reference TRBV5-4 and TRBJ2-5 gives the full variable domain: ETGVTQSPTHLIKTRGQQVTLRCSSQSGHNTVSWYQQALGQGPQFIFQYYREEENGRGNFPPRFSGLQFPNYSSELNVNALELDDSALYLCASSSLEQGAQETQYFGPGTRLLVL.

The V gene is TRBV10-3, the J gene TRBJ1-3, with 11 bases lining up with TRBD1. The CDR3 loop spans 15 amino acids. With 7 bases clipped from V and 4 bases from J, the junction kept 6 bases outside the gene matches. Germline loops: CDR1 ENHRY, CDR2 SYGVKD. The CDR3 is CAIKGQGARGNTIYF. CDR3 DNA: TGTGCCATCAAAGGACAGGGGGCGAGAGGAAACACCATATATTTT.